The sequence of this TCR beta chain was determined in a study of cytomegalovirus exposure and HLA in healthy donors. Donors were nominally healthy when sampled, though unrecorded immune exposures were likely. Study conclusions and caveats: Later analysis placed DRB1 highest and HLA-C lowest in TCR association rates, which differed by HLA locus.

Germline V gene sequence: CDR1 MGHDK, CDR2 SYGVNS. J lost 4 bases, V lost 4 bases, and 6 bases had no gene match. The CDR3 extends over 17 amino acids. PCR involved 60 Vbeta and 13 Jbeta primers. Assay used: immunoSEQ multiplex PCR; TCRdb lists only in-frame clones, some missing. The table shows 90,000 to 150,000 clones, with 74% occurring only once. In the case of this clone: The antigen is undetermined.

The specimen sequenced was PBMCs. This TCR derives from a human donor in good health. V is TRBV25-1 and J is TRBJ2-6; TRBD1 agrees at 11 bases. CDR3 sequence (DNA): TGTGCCAGCAGTGTTGGGACAGGGGGGTGGGGGGCCAACGTCCTGACTTTC. This gives the protein CASSVGTGGWGANVLTF. The full variable domain, its missing parts supplied by reference TRBV25-1 and TRBJ2-6, is EADIYQTPRYLVIGTGKKITLECSQTMGHDKMYWYQQDPGMELHLIHYSYGVNSTEKGDLSSESTVSRIRTEHFPLTLESARPSHTSQYLCASSVGTGGWGANVLTFGAGSRLTVL.